Given below is one T cell receptor (beta chain) in context. Its antigen remains unidentified. The data stem from a study of T cell responses to AZD1222 COVID-19 vaccine. The CDR3 runs 13 residues. V lost 1 base and J 10 bases, leaving 11 bases between the germline ends. Per germline, CDR1 LNHDA and CDR2 SQIVND (reference sequence). Sequenced by immunoSEQ multiplex PCR; TCRdb stores in-frame clones only, minus some. This table holds about 100,000 clones, 88% found once. Study findings and constraints: There were vaccine-associated CD4 TCRs across spike, dominant at 160-218 and 743-854. At study baseline, merely roughly 6 AZD1222 recipients were seropositive.

Sequenced here: peripheral blood, sampled on day 0 of AZD1222 vaccination. The rearrangement links TRBV19 to TRBJ2-1; a possible D gene is TRBD2 (5 bases). The clonotype was recovered from an adult in good health. Here the CDR3 reads CASSIVFGEEQFF. CDR3 coding DNA: TGTGCCAGTAGTATAGTTTTCGGGGAGGAGCAGTTCTTC.